What follows describes a single T cell receptor (beta chain). Its antigen is undetermined. Sampled blood was obtained at baseline, cycle 4 day 1, and cycle 7 day 1. This entry belongs to a study of OX40 agonist ivuxolimab in advanced cancers. Study details: Patients treated during dose escalation were battling hepatocellular carcinoma, melanoma, renal cell or head and neck cancer. Study-wide points: Clonal expansion among partial responders at 0.1-3.0 mg/kg ranked near the lowest.

Profiled with immunoSEQ multiplex PCR; TCRdb holds only in-frame clones, not every one. The sample comprises approximately 40,000 clones, more than 70% of which are singletons, and 23% rests with the top ten. The TCR originated in an adult with an advanced solid tumor such as melanoma, head and neck, liver or kidney cancer. This specimen consisted of CD4+ or CD8+ T cells sorted from blood, obtained in a trial of the OX40 agonist ivuxolimab.

The CDR3 DNA follows: TGTGCCAGCAGTTTACGACTAGCGGGAGGGCCGGGTGAGCAGTTCTTC. Protein product: CASSLRLAGGPGEQFF. The chain couples TRBV6-5 to TRBJ2-1, with 14 nucleotides matching TRBD2. Looked up from germline, CDR1 is MNHEY and CDR2 is SVGAGI. The CDR3 covers 16 residues. V was clipped by 4 bases and J by 9 bases; unmatched bases: 8.